The T cell receptor (beta chain) described here comes from a study of cytomegalovirus exposure and HLA in healthy donors. Study-wide results and caveats: Looking again later, the authors saw that most CMV-associated TCR beta chains seemed HLA-restricted. The study designated around 150 TCR beta chains cytomegalovirus-associated. About 87% or about 30% of the time was how often most TCR beta V segments were productive, according to an earlier analysis.

CDR3 length: 11 residues. Germline V gene sequence: CDR1 DFQATT, CDR2 SNEGSKA (reference sequence). V lost 7 bases and J lost 7; bases outside the gene matches: 3. Of note for this clone: Its antigen remains unknown.

PCR primers comprised 60 Vbeta and 13 Jbeta primers. Sequencing used immunoSEQ multiplex PCR; TCRdb keeps in-frame clones, though not all of them. The sample has some 52,000 clones, around 70% seen once. The sequenced material came from PBMCs. This TCR came from a woman between 50 and 59 years old in good health and CMV-seronegative. This sequence joins TRBV20-1 and TRBJ1-1, with 10 bases identical to TRBD1. The CDR3 DNA is TGCAGTGGACAGGGGGCGGGTGAAGCTTTCTTT. Protein product: CSGQGAGEAFF.